This T cell receptor beta chain was captured in a study of CD8 T cells in ankylosing spondylitis. About this clonotype itself: Its target is not known.

Germline CDR1 reads LGHDT; CDR2 reads YNNKEL (reference sequence). The ends lost 0 bases at V and 3 bases at J; junction bases unmatched: 6. This CDR3 comprises 17 residues. Using its own MiXCR run on the 5' RACE reads, TCRdb lists one record per CDR3 protein. The sample lists approximately 100,000 distinct CDR3 sequences, less than 25% occurring once. General observations from the study: Peripheral blood held disease-linked clones only at relatively low frequency, and these were CD8+.

The clonotype was recovered from a male donor with ankylosing spondylitis. The chain joins TRBV3-1 to TRBJ2-5; 11 positions agree with TRBD2. The sample taken for sequencing was synovial fluid, either unsorted or a sorted T cell fraction (not recorded which). The CDR3 region has the DNA TGTGCCAGCAGCCAAGATATTAGCGGGAGGGTTAAAGAGACCCAGTACTTC. It is translated as CASSQDISGRVKETQYF.